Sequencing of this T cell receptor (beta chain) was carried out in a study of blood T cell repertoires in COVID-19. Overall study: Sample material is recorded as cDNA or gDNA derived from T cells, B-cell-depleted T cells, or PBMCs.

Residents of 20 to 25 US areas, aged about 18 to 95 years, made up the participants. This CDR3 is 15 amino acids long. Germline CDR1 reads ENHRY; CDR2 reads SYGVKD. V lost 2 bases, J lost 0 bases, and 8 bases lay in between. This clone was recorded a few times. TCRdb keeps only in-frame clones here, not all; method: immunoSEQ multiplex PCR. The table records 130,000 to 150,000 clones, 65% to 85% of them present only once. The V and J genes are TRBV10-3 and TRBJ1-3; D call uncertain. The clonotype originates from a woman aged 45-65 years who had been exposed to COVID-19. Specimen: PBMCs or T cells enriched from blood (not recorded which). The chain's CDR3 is CAISEDNSSGNTIYF. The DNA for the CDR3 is TGTGCCATCAGTGAGGACAACAGCTCTGGAAACACCATATATTTT.